Shown below are 26 T cell receptor beta chains from a single sample sequenced in a study of T cell responses to AZD1222 COVID-19 vaccine. This table comes from immunoSEQ multiplex PCR, and its TCRdb copy is limited to in-frame clones, with some not included. The table records about 99,000 clones, more than 90% of them present only once. The source material was peripheral blood, sampled on day 0 of AZD1222 vaccination. All receptors come from an adult in good health.

The chain uses TRBV6-5 and TRBJ1-2, with D maybe TRBD1 (5 bases). Trimming stripped 5 bases from V and 4 bases from J, with 11 bases between. The CDR3 spans 13 residues. Per the germline V gene, CDR1 is MNHEY and CDR2 is SVGAGI. CDR3 in amino acids: CASSPPGSYGYTF. DNA for the CDR3: TGTGCCAGCAGTCCCCCAGGGTCCTATGGCTACACCTTC.

The rearrangement uses TRBV19 and TRBJ2-7, with D possibly being TRBD1 (5 bases). The germline gives CDR1 LNHDA, CDR2 SQIVND (reference sequence). The germline V and J ends were trimmed by 5 bases and 3 bases, with 5 bases remaining between them. The CDR3 loop spans 11 amino acids. The CDR3 loop is CASSQGYEQYF. DNA of the CDR3: TGTGCCAGTAGTCAGGGCTACGAGCAGTACTTC. Combining the CDR3 with reference TRBV19 and TRBJ2-7 gives the whole variable domain DGGITQSPKYLFRKEGQNVTLSCEQNLNHDAMYWYRQDPGQGLRLIYYSQIVNDFQKGDIAEGYSVSREKKESFPLTVTSAQKNPTAFYLCASSQGYEQYFGPGTRLTVT.

The rearrangement joins TRBV28 to TRBJ1-1, with TRBD1 matching 7 bases. With 2 bases clipped from V and 6 bases from J, the junction kept 3 bases outside the gene matches. This CDR3 has 13 residues. Germline loops: CDR1 MDHEN, CDR2 SYDVKM. CDR3 region: CASSLQTGAEAFF. The CDR3 region has the DNA TGTGCCAGCAGTTTACAAACAGGGGCTGAAGCTTTCTTT.

This sequence joins TRBV3-1 (or the pseudogene TRBV3-2) and TRBJ2-1, with D maybe TRBD2 (5 bases). V gave up 0 bases and J gave up 8 bases, with 14 bases separating them. CDR1 and CDR2 from the germline V gene are LGHDT and YNNKEL (reference sequence). This CDR3 has 15 residues. The CDR3 sequence is CASSQENALRDEQFF. DNA for the CDR3: TGTGCCAGCAGCCAAGAGAATGCGCTGAGGGATGAGCAGTTCTTC.

The V and J genes are TRBV28 and TRBJ2-7, with TRBD2 matching 11 bases. CDR1 is MDHEN, CDR2 SYDVKM, per germline. The CDR3 is 14 residues long. Trimming cost V 7 bases and J 4 bases; bases outside gene matches: 6. The CDR3 spells CASKLAGVSYEQYF. CDR3 bases: TGTGCCAGCAAACTAGCGGGAGTTTCTTACGAGCAGTACTTC.

V and J are TRBV4-3 and TRBJ2-7; TRBD1 matches at 7 bases. V shed 0 bases, J shed 5 bases, and the junction held 13 bases outside the gene matches. Germline values: CDR1 LGHNA, CDR2 YSLEER. This CDR3 is 17 amino acids long. The CDR3 DNA follows: TGCGCCAGCAGCCAAGATCATTGGGACAGCTCGTTCCACGAGCAGTACTTC. Translation: CASSQDHWDSSFHEQYF.

The CDR3 DNA sequence: TGTGCCAGCAGCTCCTCTGTGGGACAGGCTTTTAGGCCCCAGCATTTT. Protein product: CASSSSVGQAFRPQHF. The chain combines TRBV5-6 with TRBJ1-5; 8 nucleotides line up with TRBD1. Germline loops: CDR1 SGHDT, CDR2 YYEEEE. J was trimmed by 9 bases and V by 3 bases; bases with no gene match: 14. The CDR3 is 16 amino acids.

J is TRBJ2-4 and V is TRBV3-1 (or the pseudogene TRBV3-2); 11 bases map to TRBD2. J lost 8 bases, V lost 4 bases, and 4 bases had no gene match. The germline CDR1 and CDR2 sequences are LGHDT and YNNKEL (reference sequence). The CDR3 contains 14 residues. For the CDR3, the DNA is TGTGCCAGCAGCCTCACTAGCGGGAGTGACATTCAGTACTTC. Its protein is CASSLTSGSDIQYF.

Written as DNA, the CDR3 is TGTGCCAGCAGCCGACAGGGGACGCAGTATTTT. Its translation: CASSRQGTQYF. The chain uses TRBV28 and TRBJ2-3; 8 bases map to TRBD1. From germline, CDR1 is MDHEN and CDR2 SYDVKM. The junction had 2 bases not matched to a gene; V was cut back by 6 bases and J by 9 bases. CDR3 size: 11 residues.

The chain uses TRBV5-1 and TRBJ1-1, with D hard to call. CDR1 SGHRS and CDR2 YFSETQ come from the germline V gene. With 0 bases removed from V and 5 bases from J, the gap between germline ends came to 8 bases. This CDR3 spans 13 amino acids. This CDR3 is CASSLDVRTEAFF. CDR3 sequence (DNA): TGCGCCAGCAGCTTGGACGTAAGAACTGAAGCTTTCTTT.

V and J are TRBV18 and TRBJ2-1; D is unresolved. Between the trimmed V and J ends, which lost 5 bases and 0 bases, there was a span of 11 bases. The germline V gene encodes CDR1 KGHSH and CDR2 LQKENI. The CDR3 is 15 residues long. The CDR3 nucleotides are TGTGCCAGCTCAACCGACGTGAGCTCCTACAATGAGCAGTTCTTC. Protein product: CASSTDVSSYNEQFF.

The V and J genes are TRBV6-6 and TRBJ1-2; no definite D call. Germline assignment: CDR1 MNHNY and CDR2 SVGAGI (reference sequence). This CDR3 spans 14 amino acids. V was cut by 2 bases and J by 4 bases, with 11 bases left in between. CDR3: CASSYGEGGYGYTF. The CDR3 coding sequence is TGTGCCAGCAGTTACGGAGAGGGTGGCTATGGCTACACCTTC.

The chain is built from TRBV5-1 and TRBJ1-1; no clear D gene. This CDR3 spans 11 amino acids. V lost 3 bases and J lost 1, with 1 base in between. Germline assignment: CDR1 SGHRS and CDR2 YFSETQ. The DNA of the CDR3 is TGCGCCAGCAGCTCGAACACTGAAGCTTTCTTT. Protein: CASSSNTEAFF.

This sequence joins TRBV24-1 and TRBJ2-7; D is possibly TRBD1 (5 bases). Germline V gene data show CDR1 as KGHDR and CDR2 as SFDVKD. This CDR3 region has 15 residues. V lost 3 bases and J 5 bases, leaving 16 bases between the germline ends. The CDR3 region is CATSDPDSQGNEQYF. DNA for the CDR3: TGTGCCACCAGTGATCCCGACAGCCAAGGTAACGAGCAGTACTTC.

The chain uses TRBV5-1 and TRBJ1-1, with a tentative D call TRBD1 (6 bases). This CDR3 comprises 12 residues. Germline loops: CDR1 SGHRS, CDR2 YFSETQ. Trimming cost V 0 bases and J 8 bases, with 8 bases left between them. CDR3 DNA sequence: TGCGCCAGCAGCTTGGAGGGGACAGAAGCTTTCTTT. Translation: CASSLEGTEAFF.

The CDR3 nucleotides read TGTGCCAGCAGTTTTGGTCATGAGCAGTTCTTC. Protein product: CASSFGHEQFF. The V call is TRBV27, the J call TRBJ2-1; D uncertain. V gave up 3 bases and J gave up 8 bases, with 5 bases separating them. CDR1 is MNHEY and CDR2 is SMNVEV in the germline V gene (reference sequence). This CDR3 comprises 11 residues.

The CDR3, as DNA: TGTGCCAGCAGAGGGACTGAAGCTTTCTTT. It encodes CASRGTEAFF. V and J are TRBV5-8 and TRBJ1-1, with D unresolved. The CDR3 is 10 residues long. Per the germline V gene, CDR1 is SGHTS and CDR2 is YDEGEE. V was cut by 5 bases and J by 5 bases, with 4 bases left in between.

In the case of this clone: Other DNA variants within this sample encode the same CDR3. CDR3 in DNA: TGTGCCTGGAGGTCCTACAATGAGCAGTTCTTC. This gives the protein CAWRSYNEQFF. The chain carries TRBV30 and TRBJ2-1, with D hard to call. There are 11 residues in the CDR3. V was cut by 3 bases and J by 1 base, with 1 base left in between. Looked up from germline, CDR1 is GTSNPN and CDR2 is SVGIG (reference sequence).

The chain is built from TRBV5-1 and TRBJ2-2; D perhaps matches TRBD2 (6 bases). V was pared by 0 bases and J by 1 base, with 10 bases between. Germline CDR1 reads SGHRS; CDR2 reads YFSETQ. This CDR3 is 16 amino acids long. CDR3 protein: CASSLEAGRNTGELFF. CDR3 nucleotide sequence: TGCGCCAGCAGCTTGGAGGCGGGGCGGAACACCGGGGAGCTGTTTTTT.

This clone was recorded only once. The chain couples TRBV19 to TRBJ1-2, with 9 bases lining up with TRBD1. V shed 3 bases and J 8 bases; nucleotides not matched to a gene: 7. The CDR3 loop spans 14 amino acids. CDR1 is LNHDA and CDR2 is SQIVND in the germline V gene (reference sequence). CDR3 nucleotides: TGTGCCAGTAGTATCCCGGACAGGGGATGGGGCTACACCTTC. Translating it yields CASSIPDRGWGYTF.

This clone is a singleton in its sample. The sample carries other DNA sequences with the same CDR3. V usage is TRBV19 and J usage is TRBJ1-3, with a weak D call TRBD1 (6 bases). The CDR3 sequence is 15 residues long. Germline V gene lookup returns CDR1 LNHDA and CDR2 SQIVND (reference sequence). V lost 4 bases and J lost 0, with 10 bases in between. In nucleotides, the CDR3 is TGTGCCAGTAGTACCCAGGGGAGCTCTGGAAACACCATATATTTT. Its protein product is CASSTQGSSGNTIYF.

The J gene is TRBJ2-5, the V gene TRBV10-3; 10 bases line up with TRBD2. V shed 6 bases, J shed 5 bases, and the junction held 15 bases outside the gene matches. The CDR3 consists of 17 residues. The germline gives CDR1 ENHRY, CDR2 SYGVKD. In DNA form, the CDR3 reads TGTGCCATCAGCCGAACTAGCGGGGCGTCTGTTGTGGAGACCCAGTACTTC. This codes for CAISRTSGASVVETQYF.

V usage is TRBV2 and J usage is TRBJ1-5, with D hard to call. Looked up from germline, CDR1 is SNHLY and CDR2 is FYNNEI. V gave up 4 bases and J gave up 1 base, with 8 bases separating them. This CDR3 spans 14 amino acids. The CDR3 loop is CASSVPGSNQPQHF. In DNA form, the CDR3 reads TGTGCCAGCAGTGTTCCGGGGAGCAATCAGCCCCAGCATTTT.

This clone was seen only a few times. This chain joins TRBV6-4 and TRBJ2-3, with 7 bases lining up with TRBD2. Unmatched junction bases numbered 5, after V lost 6 bases and J lost 2 bases. Looked up from germline, CDR1 is MRHNA and CDR2 is SNTAGT. The CDR3 has 14 residues. The CDR3, as DNA: TGTGCCAGCAGAAGGACTAGGGACACAGATACGCAGTATTTT. Protein: CASRRTRDTDTQYF.

The rearrangement joins TRBV7-9 to TRBJ1-1; no reliable D call. The CDR3 runs to 15 residues. Germline lookup yields CDR1 SEHNR and CDR2 FQNEAQ (reference sequence). Trimming took 1 base from V and 4 from J, leaving 13 bases between them. The CDR3 DNA sequence: TGTGCCAGCAGCTTAGGGACCTATAGGGCCACTGAAGCTTTCTTT. It yields the protein CASSLGTYRATEAFF.

The gene calls are TRBV3-1 (or the pseudogene TRBV3-2) and TRBJ2-5; D gene unclear. CDR3 length equals 11 residues. In germline, CDR1 is LGHDT, CDR2 YNNKEL (reference sequence). V was pared by 5 bases and J by 4 bases, with 5 bases between. Here the CDR3 DNA reads TGTGCCAGCAGCTCCCGAGAGACCCAGTACTTC. Its translation is CASSSRETQYF.